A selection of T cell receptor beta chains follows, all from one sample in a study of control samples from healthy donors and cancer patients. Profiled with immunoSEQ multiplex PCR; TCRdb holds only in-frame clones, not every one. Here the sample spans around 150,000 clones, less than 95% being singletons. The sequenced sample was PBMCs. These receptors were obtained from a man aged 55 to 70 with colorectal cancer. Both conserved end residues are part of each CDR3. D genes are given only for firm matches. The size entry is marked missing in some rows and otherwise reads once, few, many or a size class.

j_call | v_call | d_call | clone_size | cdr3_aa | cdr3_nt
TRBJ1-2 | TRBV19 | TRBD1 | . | CASSMTGANYGYTF | TGTGCCAGTAGTATGACAGGGGCCAACTATGGCTACACCTTC
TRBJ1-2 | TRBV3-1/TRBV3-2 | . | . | CASSPQVGVYGYTF | TGTGCCAGCAGCCCCCAGGTAGGGGTCTATGGCTACACCTTC
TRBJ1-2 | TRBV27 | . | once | CASRGLYYGYTF | TGTGCCAGCAGGGGACTGTACTATGGCTACACCTTC
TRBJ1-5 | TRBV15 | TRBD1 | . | CATAWTGVEPQHF | TGTGCCACCGCCTGGACAGGGGTTGAGCCCCAGCATTTT
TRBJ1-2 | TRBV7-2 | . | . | CATTVPSNYGYTF | TGTGCCACGACGGTGCCCTCTAACTATGGCTACACCTTC
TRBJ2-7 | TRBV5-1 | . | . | CASSSAGYEQYF | TGCGCCAGCAGCTCGGCCGGCTACGAGCAGTACTTC
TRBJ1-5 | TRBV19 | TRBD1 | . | CASSNGQGVGQPQHF | TGTGCCAGTAGTAATGGACAGGGAGTGGGTCAGCCCCAGCATTTT
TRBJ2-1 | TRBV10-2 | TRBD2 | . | CASSERGGNEQFF | TGCGCCAGCAGTGAGCGGGGGGGAAATGAGCAGTTCTTC
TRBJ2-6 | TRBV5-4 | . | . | CASSFMDVLTF | TGTGCCAGCAGCTTCATGGACGTCCTGACTTTC
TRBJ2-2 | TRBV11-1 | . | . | CASSHPNEGGHGELFF | TGTGCCAGCAGCCACCCTAATGAGGGCGGGCACGGGGAGCTGTTTTTT
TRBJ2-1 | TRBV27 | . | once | CASSIWTNNYNEQFF | TGTGCCAGCAGTATTTGGACAAACAACTACAATGAGCAGTTCTTC
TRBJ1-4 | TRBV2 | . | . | CASKTATNEKLFF | TGTGCCAGCAAGACAGCAACTAATGAAAAACTGTTTTTT
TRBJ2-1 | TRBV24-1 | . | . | CATILRNENSGGGLLGEQFF | TGTGCCACCATCTTACGCAATGAGAATAGCGGAGGGGGTTTACTAGGGGAGCAGTTCTTC
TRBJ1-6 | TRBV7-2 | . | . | CASGDQGHSPLHF | TGTGCCAGCGGAGATCAGGGTCATTCACCCCTCCACTTT
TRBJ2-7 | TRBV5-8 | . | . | CASSFTGEGEQYF | TGTGCCAGCAGCTTCACAGGGGAGGGCGAGCAGTACTTC
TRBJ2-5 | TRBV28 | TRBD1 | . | CASSLSSGGQETQYF | TGTGCCAGCAGTTTATCATCAGGGGGCCAAGAGACCCAGTACTTC
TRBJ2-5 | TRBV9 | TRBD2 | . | CASSPGLAGQETQYF | TGTGCCAGCAGTCCCGGACTAGCGGGCCAAGAGACCCAGTACTTC
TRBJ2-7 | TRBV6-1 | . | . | CASSEGSRGVYEQYF | TGTGCCAGCAGTGAAGGTAGCAGGGGGGTCTACGAGCAGTACTTC
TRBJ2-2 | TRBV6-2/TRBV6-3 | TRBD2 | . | CASSYVGGDTGELFF | TGTGCCAGCAGTTACGTGGGGGGGGACACCGGGGAGCTGTTTTTT
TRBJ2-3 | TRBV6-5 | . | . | CASSPGMKGTDTQYF | TGTGCCAGCAGCCCGGGCATGAAGGGGACAGATACGCAGTATTTT
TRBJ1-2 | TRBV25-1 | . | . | CASTPPGINYGYTF | TGTGCCAGCACCCCCCCCGGGATAAACTATGGCTACACCTTC
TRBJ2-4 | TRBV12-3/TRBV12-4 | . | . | CASSLKPVNIQYF | TGTGCCAGCAGTTTAAAACCGGTCAACATTCAGTACTTC
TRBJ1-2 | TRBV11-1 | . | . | CASSLAAGFRGYTF | TGTGCCAGCAGCTTAGCGGCGGGTTTTAGAGGCTACACCTTC